These 4 T cell receptor beta chains were sequenced from one sample in a study of beta chain features in type 1 diabetes. Findings of the study overall: All four CD4+ subsets of Type 1 diabetes patients contained TCRB CDR3s that were moderately but significantly shorter.

The antigens these receptors bind are not known. Every bit of the isolated RNA underwent reverse transcription, so sequencing read expressed TCRB transcripts. Only in-frame clones appear in the TCRdb table, and some are missing; sequencing was by immunoSEQ multiplex PCR. This sample carries 300,000 to 350,000 clones, roughly a tenth of them seen once, and the ten largest clones take around 1%. Sequenced sample: central memory CD4+ T cells from blood. The receptors stem from a man aged 30 to 45 with type 1 diabetes.

This clone was detected only a few times. Other DNA sequences of this sample code for an identical CDR3. V usage is TRBV6-6 and J usage is TRBJ2-7; possibly TRBD1 for D (5 bases). There are 13 residues in the CDR3. Germline CDR1 MNHNY, CDR2 SVGAGI (reference sequence). The V and J ends lost 10 bases and 6 bases respectively, with 19 bases between them. The chain's CDR3 is CATTYRLDSEQYF. For the CDR3, the DNA is TGTGCCACCACATACCGACTCGACAGCGAGCAGTACTTC.

The chain couples TRBV18 to TRBJ2-5; 8 nucleotides align to TRBD1. The V gene's germline CDR1 is KGHSH and CDR2 LQKENI. Losses at the gene ends were 4 bases for V and 4 bases for J; bases not matched to a gene: 5. The CDR3 loop spans 14 amino acids. CDR3 bases: TGTGCCAGCTCACAGACAGGGGTGCGAGAGACCCAGTACTTC. It is translated as CASSQTGVRETQYF.

The chain recombines TRBV15 with TRBJ2-5; 9 nucleotides line up with TRBD2. There are 14 residues in the CDR3. Germline loops: CDR1 LNHNV, CDR2 YYDKDF (reference sequence). J was trimmed by 5 bases and V by 1 base; bases with no gene match: 2. Here the CDR3 DNA reads TGTGCCACCAGCAGAGCAAGCGGGGGGGAGACCCAGTACTTC. Its protein is CATSRASGGETQYF.

In its sample, this clone was seen a few times. As DNA, the CDR3 is TGTGCCAGCAGCTTAGGGAGGGGCGTCCAGGGGAGCAATCAGCCCCAGCATTTT. It yields the protein CASSLGRGVQGSNQPQHF. V is TRBV7-2 and J is TRBJ1-5; D is perhaps TRBD1 (6 bases). This CDR3 region has 18 residues. With 1 base removed from V and 1 base from J, the gap between germline ends came to 17 bases. Germline values: CDR1 SGHTA, CDR2 FQGNSA.